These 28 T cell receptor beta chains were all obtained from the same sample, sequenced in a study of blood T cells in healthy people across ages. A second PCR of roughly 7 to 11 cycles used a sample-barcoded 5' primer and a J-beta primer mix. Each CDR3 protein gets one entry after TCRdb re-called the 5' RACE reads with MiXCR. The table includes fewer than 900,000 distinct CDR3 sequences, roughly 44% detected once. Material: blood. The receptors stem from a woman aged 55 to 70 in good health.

CDR3 nucleotide sequence: TGTGCCAGCAGCCAAACTGGGACAGCCTCTAGCACAGATACGCAGTATTTT. Protein: CASSQTGTASSTDTQYF. This chain links TRBV4-2 with TRBJ2-3; 7 bases fit TRBD1. The germline V gene has CDR1 LGHNA and CDR2 YNFKEQ. V shed 2 bases, J shed 0 bases, and the junction held 8 bases outside the gene matches. CDR3 length equals 17 residues.

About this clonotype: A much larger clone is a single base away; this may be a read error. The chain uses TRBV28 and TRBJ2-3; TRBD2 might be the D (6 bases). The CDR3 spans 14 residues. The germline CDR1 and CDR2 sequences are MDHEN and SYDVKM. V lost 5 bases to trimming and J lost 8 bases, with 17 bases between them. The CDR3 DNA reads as TGTGCCAGCAGTCATCCGGTAGTCGGGAGTACGCAGTATTTT. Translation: CASSHPVVGSTQYF. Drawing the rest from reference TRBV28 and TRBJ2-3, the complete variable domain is DVKVTQSSRYLVKRTGEKVFLECVQDMDHENMFWYRQDPGLGLRLIYFSYDVKMKEKGDIPEGYSVSREKKERFSLILESASTNQTSMYLCASSHPVVGSTQYFGPGTRLTVL.

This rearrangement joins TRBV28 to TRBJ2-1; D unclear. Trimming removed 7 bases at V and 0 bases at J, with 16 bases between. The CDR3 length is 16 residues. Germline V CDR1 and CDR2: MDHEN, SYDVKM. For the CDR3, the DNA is TGTGCCAGCACCCGAGTACTCGAGAGCTCCTACAATGAGCAGTTCTTC. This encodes CASTRVLESSYNEQFF. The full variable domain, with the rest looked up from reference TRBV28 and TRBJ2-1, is DVKVTQSSRYLVKRTGEKVFLECVQDMDHENMFWYRQDPGLGLRLIYFSYDVKMKEKGDIPEGYSVSREKKERFSLILESASTNQTSMYLCASTRVLESSYNEQFFGPGTRLTVL.

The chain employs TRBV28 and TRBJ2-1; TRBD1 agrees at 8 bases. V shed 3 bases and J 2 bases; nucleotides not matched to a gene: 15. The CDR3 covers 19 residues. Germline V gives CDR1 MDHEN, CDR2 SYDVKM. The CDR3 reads CASSFPSHATGETYNEQFF. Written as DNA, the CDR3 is TGTGCCAGCAGTTTCCCCAGCCACGCGACAGGGGAGACCTACAATGAGCAGTTCTTC.

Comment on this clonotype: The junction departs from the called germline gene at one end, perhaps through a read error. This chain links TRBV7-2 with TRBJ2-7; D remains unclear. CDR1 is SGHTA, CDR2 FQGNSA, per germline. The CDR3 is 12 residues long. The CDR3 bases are TGTGCCGGCAGCTATGACATGCATGAGCAGTACTTC. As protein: CAGSYDMHEQYF.

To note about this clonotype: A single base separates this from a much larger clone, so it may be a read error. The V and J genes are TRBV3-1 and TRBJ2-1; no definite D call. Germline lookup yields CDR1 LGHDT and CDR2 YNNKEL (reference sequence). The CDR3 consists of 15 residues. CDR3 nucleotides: TGTGCCAGCAGCGCATCAAACACGGGCAATAATGTGCAGTTCTTC. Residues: CASSASNTGNNVQFF.

CDR3 DNA sequence: TGCAGTGCTAGAGATTGGGTGAATGGTGAGCAGTTCTTC. Protein sequence: CSARDWVNGEQFF. The V and J genes are TRBV20-1 and TRBJ2-1; D ambiguous. V dropped 0 bases and J dropped 9 bases, with 12 bases sitting between them. The germline gives CDR1 DFQATT, CDR2 SNEGSKA (reference sequence). The CDR3 contains 13 residues.

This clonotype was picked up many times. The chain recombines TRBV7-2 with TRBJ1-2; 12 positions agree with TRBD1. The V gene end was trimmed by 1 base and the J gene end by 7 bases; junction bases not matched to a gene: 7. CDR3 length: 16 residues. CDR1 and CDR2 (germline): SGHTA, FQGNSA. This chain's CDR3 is CASSLDRGQGAVGYTF. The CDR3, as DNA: TGTGCCAGCAGCTTAGATCGGGGACAGGGGGCTGTTGGCTACACCTTC.

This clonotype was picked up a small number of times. CDR3 in amino acids: CASSAFGTSGRASSYEQYF. CDR3 sequence (DNA): TGTGCCAGCAGTGCTTTCGGGACTAGCGGGAGGGCCTCCTCCTACGAGCAGTACTTC. The V and J genes are TRBV12-3 or TRBV12-4 and TRBJ2-7; TRBD2 matches 16 bases. V lost 5 bases, J lost 0 bases, and 10 bases stayed unmatched. There are 19 residues in the CDR3.

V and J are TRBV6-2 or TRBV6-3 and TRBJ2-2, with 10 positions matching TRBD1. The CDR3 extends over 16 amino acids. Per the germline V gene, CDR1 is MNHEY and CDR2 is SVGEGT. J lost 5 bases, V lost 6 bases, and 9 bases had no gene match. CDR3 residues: CASRPTGTGATGELFF. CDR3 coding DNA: TGTGCCAGCAGGCCGACCGGGACAGGGGCGACCGGGGAGCTGTTTTTT.

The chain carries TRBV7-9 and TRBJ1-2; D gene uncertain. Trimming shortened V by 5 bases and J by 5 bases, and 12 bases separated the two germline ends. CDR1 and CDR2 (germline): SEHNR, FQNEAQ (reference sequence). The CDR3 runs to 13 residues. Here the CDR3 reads CASSAQDSYGYTF. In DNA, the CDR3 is TGTGCCAGCAGCGCACAAGATTCTTATGGCTACACCTTC.

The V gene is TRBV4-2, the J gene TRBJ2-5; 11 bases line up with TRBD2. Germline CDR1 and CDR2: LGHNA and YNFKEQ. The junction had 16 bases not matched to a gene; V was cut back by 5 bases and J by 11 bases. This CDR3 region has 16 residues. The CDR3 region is CASSIRTSGLYNEQYF. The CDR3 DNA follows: TGTGCCAGCAGCATTCGGACTAGCGGGCTCTACAATGAGCAGTACTTC.

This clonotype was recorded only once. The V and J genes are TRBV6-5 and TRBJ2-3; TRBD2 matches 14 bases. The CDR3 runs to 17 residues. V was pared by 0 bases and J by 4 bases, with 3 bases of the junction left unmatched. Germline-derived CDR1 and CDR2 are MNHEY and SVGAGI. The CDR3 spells CASSYSLTSGGADTQYF. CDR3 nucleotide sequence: TGTGCCAGCAGTTACTCGTTGACTAGCGGGGGGGCAGATACGCAGTATTTT.

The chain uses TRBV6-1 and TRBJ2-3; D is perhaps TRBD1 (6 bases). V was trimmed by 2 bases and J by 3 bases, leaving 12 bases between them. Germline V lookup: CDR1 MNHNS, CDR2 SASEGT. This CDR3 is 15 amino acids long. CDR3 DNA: TGTGCCAGCAGTGAAACTCGGGACAATACAGATACGCAGTATTTT. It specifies CASSETRDNTDTQYF.

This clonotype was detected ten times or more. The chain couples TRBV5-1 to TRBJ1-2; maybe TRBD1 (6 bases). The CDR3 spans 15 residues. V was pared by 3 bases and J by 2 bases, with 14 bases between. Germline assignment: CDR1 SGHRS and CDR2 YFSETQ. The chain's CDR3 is CASSSGGTWNYGYTF. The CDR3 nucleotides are TGCGCCAGCAGCTCGGGGGGCACCTGGAACTATGGCTACACCTTC.

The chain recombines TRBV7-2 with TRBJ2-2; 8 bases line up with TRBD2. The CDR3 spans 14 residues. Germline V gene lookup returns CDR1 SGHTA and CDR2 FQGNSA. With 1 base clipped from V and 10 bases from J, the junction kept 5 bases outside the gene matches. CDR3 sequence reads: CASSLGLASEELFF. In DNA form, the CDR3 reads TGTGCCAGCAGCTTAGGACTAGCGAGTGAGGAGCTGTTTTTT.

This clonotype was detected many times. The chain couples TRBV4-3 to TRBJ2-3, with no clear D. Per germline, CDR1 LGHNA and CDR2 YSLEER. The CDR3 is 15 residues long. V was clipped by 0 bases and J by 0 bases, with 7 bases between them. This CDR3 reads CASSQDSDSTDTQYF. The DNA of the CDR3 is TGCGCCAGCAGCCAAGATTCAGATAGCACAGATACGCAGTATTTT.

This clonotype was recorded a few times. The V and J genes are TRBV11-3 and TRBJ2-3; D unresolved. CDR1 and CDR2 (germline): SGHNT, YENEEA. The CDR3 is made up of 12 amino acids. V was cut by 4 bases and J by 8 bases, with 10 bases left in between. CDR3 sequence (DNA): TGTGCCAGCAGCTCCGACACCGTTACGCAGTATTTT. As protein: CASSSDTVTQYF.

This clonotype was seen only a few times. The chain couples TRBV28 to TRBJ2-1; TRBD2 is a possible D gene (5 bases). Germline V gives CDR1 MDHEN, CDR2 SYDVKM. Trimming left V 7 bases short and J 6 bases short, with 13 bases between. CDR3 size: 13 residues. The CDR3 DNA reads TGTGCCAGCACCAGAGCGGTATTCAATGAGCAGTTCTTC. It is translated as CASTRAVFNEQFF.

The CDR3 here is CASSLPDGANVLTF. CDR3 in DNA: TGTGCCAGCAGCTTACCTGATGGGGCCAACGTCCTGACTTTC. J is TRBJ2-6 and V is TRBV5-5; D remains unclear. There are 14 residues in the CDR3. Germline lookup yields CDR1 SGHKS and CDR2 YYEKEE (reference sequence). The V gene lost 2 bases and the J gene lost 3 bases, with 6 bases spanning the gap.

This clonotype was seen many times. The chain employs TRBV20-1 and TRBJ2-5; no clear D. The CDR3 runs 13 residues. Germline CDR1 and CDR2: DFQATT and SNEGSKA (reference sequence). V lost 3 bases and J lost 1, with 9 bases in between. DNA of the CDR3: TGCAGTGCTAGTGGTGGCGGCCAAGAGACCCAGTACTTC. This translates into CSASGGGQETQYF.

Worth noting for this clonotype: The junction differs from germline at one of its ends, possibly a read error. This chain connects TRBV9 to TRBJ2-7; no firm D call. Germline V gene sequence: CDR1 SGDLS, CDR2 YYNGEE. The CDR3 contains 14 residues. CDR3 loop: CTSSVAGETNEQYF. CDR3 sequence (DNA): TGTACCAGCAGCGTAGCTGGGGAAACAAACGAGCAGTACTTC.

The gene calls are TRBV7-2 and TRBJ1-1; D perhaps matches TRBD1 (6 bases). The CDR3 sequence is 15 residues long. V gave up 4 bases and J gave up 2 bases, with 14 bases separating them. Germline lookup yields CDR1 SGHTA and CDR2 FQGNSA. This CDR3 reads CASSSTNRANTEAFF. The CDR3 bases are TGTGCCAGCAGCTCTACTAACAGGGCTAACACTGAAGCTTTCTTT.

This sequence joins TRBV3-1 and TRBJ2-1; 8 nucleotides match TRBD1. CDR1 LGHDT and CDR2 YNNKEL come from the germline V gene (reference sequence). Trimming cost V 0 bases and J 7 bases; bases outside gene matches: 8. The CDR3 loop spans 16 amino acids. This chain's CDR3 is CASSQDDGRGLNEQFF. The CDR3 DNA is TGTGCCAGCAGCCAAGATGACGGCAGGGGGCTTAATGAGCAGTTCTTC.

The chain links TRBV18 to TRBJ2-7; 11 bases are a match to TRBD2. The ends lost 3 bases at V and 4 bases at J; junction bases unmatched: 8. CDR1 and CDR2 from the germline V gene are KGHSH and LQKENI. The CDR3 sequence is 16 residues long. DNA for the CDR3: TGTGCCAGCTCACCTACTAGCGGGGGTCCCCTTTACGAGCAGTACTTC. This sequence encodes CASSPTSGGPLYEQYF.

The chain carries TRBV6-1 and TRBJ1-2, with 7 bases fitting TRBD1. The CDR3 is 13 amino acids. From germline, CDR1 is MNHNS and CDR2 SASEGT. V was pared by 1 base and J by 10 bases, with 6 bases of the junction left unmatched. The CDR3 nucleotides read TGTGCCAGCAGTGAAGTTGGCAGGGGGGTCTACACCTTC. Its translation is CASSEVGRGVYTF.

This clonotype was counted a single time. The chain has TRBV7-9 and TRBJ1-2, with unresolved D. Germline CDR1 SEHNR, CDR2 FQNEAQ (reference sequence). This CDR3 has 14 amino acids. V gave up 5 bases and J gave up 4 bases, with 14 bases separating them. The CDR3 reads CASSQMGPGYGYTF. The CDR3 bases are TGTGCCAGCAGCCAGATGGGCCCCGGCTATGGCTACACCTTC.

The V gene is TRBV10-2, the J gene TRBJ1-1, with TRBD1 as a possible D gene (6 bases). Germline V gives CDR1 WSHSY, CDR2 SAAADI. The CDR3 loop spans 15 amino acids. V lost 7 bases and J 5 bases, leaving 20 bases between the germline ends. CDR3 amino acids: CASTLWAGERTEAFF. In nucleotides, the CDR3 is TGCGCCAGCACCCTATGGGCAGGGGAAAGAACTGAAGCTTTCTTT.